The entry that follows covers one T cell receptor (beta chain) sequence. Its antigen is unknown. These data come from a study of T-cell memory formation after mild COVID-19. The wider study: Across donors, TCR clusters were largely donor specific.

cDNA libraries for TCR alpha and TCR beta, carrying sample barcodes and UMIs, came from 5'RACE with constant-segment primers. MiXCR, applied by TCRdb to the 5' RACE reads, yields one record per CDR3 protein. The sample carries hundreds of thousands of distinct CDR3 sequences, approximately 19% recorded once. Findings of the study overall: Later expanders leaned CD4+, whereas clones that contracted between day 15 and 85 were balanced CD4/CD8.

The CDR3 is made up of 15 amino acids. Trimming shortened V by 6 bases and J by 0 bases, and 12 bases separated the two germline ends. This sequence originates from a man between 18 and 29 years old who had mild COVID-19 (a few samples of this study predate the infection). Cell type and time point are not known. Sequenced: PBMCs or a T cell subset sorted from them (not recorded which). This sequence joins TRBV12-3 or TRBV12-4 and TRBJ1-3; D call uncertain. The CDR3 reads CASSSREISGNTIYF. Here the CDR3 DNA reads TGTGCCAGCAGCTCCAGAGAAATCTCTGGAAACACCATATATTTT.